Described below is a single T cell receptor (beta chain) sequence and its context. Its matching antigen is unknown. Trimming at V came to 4 bases and at J to 3 bases, leaving 8 bases not matched to a gene. This CDR3 spans 16 amino acids. This sample was taken from a study of T-cell reconstitution after alpha-beta-depleted transplantation in children. Study-level points and caveats: At around two months after transplant, the alpha-beta T cells were reportedly derived from several hundred expanded clones that came from non-depleted graft cells. Fresh T-cell production supplied most of the T-cell counts and diversity seen one year after transplant. Day-60 TCRbeta diversity that was high in some patients was derived from surviving recipient T cells and thymic progenitors.

TCRbeta library construction was performed incorporating unique molecular identifiers. A single record per CDR3 protein comes from TCRdb applying MiXCR to the PCR reads. The table lists hundreds of thousands of distinct CDR3 sequences, approximately 13% of them singletons. V and J are TRBV12-3 or TRBV12-4 and TRBJ1-3; 8 nucleotides line up with TRBD1. The specimen was PBMCs, mostly from graft donor cells, collected 360 days after TCRalphabeta/CD19-depleted stem cell transplant. The clonotype was recovered from a male patient between 5 and 17 years old who had a stem cell transplant for acute myeloid leukemia, so the T cells may come from the graft donor. CDR3 DNA: TGTGCCAGCAGTTCTCTCCAGGGGGCTTTTGGAAACACCATATATTTT. This encodes CASSSLQGAFGNTIYF.